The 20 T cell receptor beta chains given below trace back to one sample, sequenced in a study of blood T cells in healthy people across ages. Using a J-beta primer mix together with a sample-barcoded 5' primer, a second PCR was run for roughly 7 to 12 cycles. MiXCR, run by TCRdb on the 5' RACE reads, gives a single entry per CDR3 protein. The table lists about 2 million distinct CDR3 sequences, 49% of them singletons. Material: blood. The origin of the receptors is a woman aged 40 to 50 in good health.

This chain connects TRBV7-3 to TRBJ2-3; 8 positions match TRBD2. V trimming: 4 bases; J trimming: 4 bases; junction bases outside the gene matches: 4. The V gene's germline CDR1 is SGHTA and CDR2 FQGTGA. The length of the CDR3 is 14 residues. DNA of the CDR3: TGTGCCAGCAGCTCTGGGACTAGTGCAGATACGCAGTATTTT. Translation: CASSSGTSADTQYF.

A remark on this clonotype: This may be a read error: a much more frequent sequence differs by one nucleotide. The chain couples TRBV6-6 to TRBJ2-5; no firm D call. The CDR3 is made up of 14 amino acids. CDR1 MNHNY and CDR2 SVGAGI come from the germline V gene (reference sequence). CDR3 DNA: TGTGCCAGCAGTGACTCCCAGTTTTCTGAGACCCAGTACTTC. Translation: CASSDSQFSETQYF.

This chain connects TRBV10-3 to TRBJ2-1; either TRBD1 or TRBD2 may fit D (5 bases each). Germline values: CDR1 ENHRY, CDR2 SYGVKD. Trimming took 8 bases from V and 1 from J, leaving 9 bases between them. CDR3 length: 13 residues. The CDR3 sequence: CAIRDASYNEQFF. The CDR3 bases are TGTGCCATCCGGGACGCATCCTACAATGAGCAGTTCTTC.

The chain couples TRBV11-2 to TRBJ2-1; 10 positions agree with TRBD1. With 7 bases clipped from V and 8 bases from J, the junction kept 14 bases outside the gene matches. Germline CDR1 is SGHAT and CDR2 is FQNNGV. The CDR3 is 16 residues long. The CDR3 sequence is CASTPLDGTGVYEQFF. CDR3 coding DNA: TGTGCCAGCACCCCCTTGGATGGGACAGGGGTCTATGAGCAGTTCTTC.

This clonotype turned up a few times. The CDR3 here is CASSQVDTEAFF. For the CDR3, the DNA is TGTGCCAGCAGCCAAGTAGACACTGAAGCTTTCTTT. The rearrangement joins TRBV3-1 to TRBJ1-1; no clear D. Germline CDR1 reads LGHDT; CDR2 reads YNNKEL (reference sequence). V lost 1 base and J lost 3, with 3 bases in between. This CDR3 region has 12 residues.

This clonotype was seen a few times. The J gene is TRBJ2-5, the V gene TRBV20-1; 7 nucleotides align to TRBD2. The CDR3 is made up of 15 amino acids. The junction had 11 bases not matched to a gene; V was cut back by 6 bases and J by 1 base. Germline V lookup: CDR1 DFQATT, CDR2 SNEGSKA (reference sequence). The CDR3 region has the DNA TGCAGTGCGCCTGCTGGGGGAGGGTCCCAAGAGACCCAGTACTTC. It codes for CSAPAGGGSQETQYF.

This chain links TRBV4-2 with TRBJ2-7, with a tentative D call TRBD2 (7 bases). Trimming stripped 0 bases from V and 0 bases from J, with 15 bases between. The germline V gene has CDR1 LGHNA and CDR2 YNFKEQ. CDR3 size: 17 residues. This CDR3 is CASSQDGEGGFSYEQYF. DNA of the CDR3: TGTGCCAGCAGCCAAGATGGGGAGGGGGGGTTCTCCTACGAGCAGTACTTC.

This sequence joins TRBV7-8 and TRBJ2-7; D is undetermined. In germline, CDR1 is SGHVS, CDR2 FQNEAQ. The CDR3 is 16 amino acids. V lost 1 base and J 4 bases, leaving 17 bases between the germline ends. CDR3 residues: CASSLETKTGLYEQYF. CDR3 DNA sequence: TGTGCCAGCAGCTTAGAGACGAAGACCGGCCTATACGAGCAGTACTTC.

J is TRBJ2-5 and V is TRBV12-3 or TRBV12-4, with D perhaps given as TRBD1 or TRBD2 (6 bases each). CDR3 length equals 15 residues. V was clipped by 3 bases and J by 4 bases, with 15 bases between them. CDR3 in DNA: TGTGCCAGCAGTTTCCCGGACGGGGGCAGAGAGACCCAGTACTTC. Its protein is CASSFPDGGRETQYF.

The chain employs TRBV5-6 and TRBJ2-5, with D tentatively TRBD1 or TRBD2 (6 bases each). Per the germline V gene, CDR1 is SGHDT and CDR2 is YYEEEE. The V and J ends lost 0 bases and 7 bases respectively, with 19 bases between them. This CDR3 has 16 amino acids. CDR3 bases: TGTGCCAGCAGCTTGGTCGTGGGGGGCCCCTCAGGGACCCAGTACTTC. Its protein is CASSLVVGGPSGTQYF.

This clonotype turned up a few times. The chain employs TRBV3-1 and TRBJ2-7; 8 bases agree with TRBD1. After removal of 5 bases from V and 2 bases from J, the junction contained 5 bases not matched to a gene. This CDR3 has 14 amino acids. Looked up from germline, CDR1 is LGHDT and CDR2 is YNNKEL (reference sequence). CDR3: CASSFAGGPYEQYF. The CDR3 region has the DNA TGTGCCAGCAGCTTCGCAGGGGGCCCCTACGAGCAGTACTTC.

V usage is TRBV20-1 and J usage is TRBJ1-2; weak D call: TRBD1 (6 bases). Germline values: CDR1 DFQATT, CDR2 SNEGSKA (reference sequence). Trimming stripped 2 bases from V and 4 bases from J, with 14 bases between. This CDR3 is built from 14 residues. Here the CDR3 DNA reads TGCAGTGCTAGACTCCAGGACAGACTCTATGGCTACACCTTC. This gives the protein CSARLQDRLYGYTF.

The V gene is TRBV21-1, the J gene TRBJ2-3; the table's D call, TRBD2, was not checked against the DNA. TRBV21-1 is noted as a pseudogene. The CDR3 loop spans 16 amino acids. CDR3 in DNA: TGTGCCAGCAGCATCGTAGACCTCCACCGCACAGATACGCAGTATTTT. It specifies CASSIVDLHRTDTQYF.

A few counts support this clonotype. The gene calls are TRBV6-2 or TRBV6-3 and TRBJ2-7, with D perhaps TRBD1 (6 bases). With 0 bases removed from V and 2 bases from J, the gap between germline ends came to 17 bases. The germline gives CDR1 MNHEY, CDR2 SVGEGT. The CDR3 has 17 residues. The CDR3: CASSYSSGRGHAYEQYF. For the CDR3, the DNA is TGTGCCAGCAGTTACTCGAGTGGCAGGGGACACGCCTACGAGCAGTACTTC.

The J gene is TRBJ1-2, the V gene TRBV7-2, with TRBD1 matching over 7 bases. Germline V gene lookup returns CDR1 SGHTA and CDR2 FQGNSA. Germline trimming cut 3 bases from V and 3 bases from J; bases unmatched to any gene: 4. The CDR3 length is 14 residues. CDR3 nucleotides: TGTGCCAGCAGCTTGCAGGGGGTTTACTATGGCTACACCTTC. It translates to CASSLQGVYYGYTF.

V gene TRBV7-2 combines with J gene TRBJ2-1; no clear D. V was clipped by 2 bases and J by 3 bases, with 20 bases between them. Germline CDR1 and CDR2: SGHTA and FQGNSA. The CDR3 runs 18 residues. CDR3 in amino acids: CASSLTPDRRINYNEQFF. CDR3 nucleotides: TGTGCCAGCAGCTTAACCCCAGACCGACGGATCAACTACAATGAGCAGTTCTTC.

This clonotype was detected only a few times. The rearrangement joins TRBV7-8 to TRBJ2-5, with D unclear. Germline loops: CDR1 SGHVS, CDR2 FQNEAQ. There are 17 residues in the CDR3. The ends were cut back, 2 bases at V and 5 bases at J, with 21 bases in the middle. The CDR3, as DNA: TGTGCCAGCAGCTTAACCCACCAGGTACCCTTTCGGGAGACCCAGTACTTC. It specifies CASSLTHQVPFRETQYF.

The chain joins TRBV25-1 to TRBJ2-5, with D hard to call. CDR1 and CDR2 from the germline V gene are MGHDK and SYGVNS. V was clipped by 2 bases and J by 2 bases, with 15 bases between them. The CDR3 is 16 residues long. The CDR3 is CASSEAGWSIQETQYF. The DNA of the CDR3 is TGTGCCAGCAGTGAAGCAGGATGGAGTATACAAGAGACCCAGTACTTC.

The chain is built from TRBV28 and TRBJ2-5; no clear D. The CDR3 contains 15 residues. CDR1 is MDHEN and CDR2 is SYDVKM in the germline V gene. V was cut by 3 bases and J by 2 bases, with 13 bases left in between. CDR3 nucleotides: TGTGCCAGCAGTTTCGGACCAAGCGTTCAAGAGACCCAGTACTTC. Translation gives CASSFGPSVQETQYF.

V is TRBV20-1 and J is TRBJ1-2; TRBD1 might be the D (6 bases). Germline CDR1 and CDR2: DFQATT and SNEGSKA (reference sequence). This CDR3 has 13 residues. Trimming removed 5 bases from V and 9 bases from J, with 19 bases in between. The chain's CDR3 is CSARGGGLASYTF. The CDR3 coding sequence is TGCAGTGCTCGAGGGGGAGGGCTGGCGAGCTACACCTTC.